A selection of T cell receptor beta chains follows, all from one sample in a study of T cells in Graves' hyperthyroidism and ophthalmopathy. Each CDR3 protein is one row after TCRdb ran MiXCR on the multiplex PCR reads. The table includes 350,000 or so distinct CDR3 sequences, approximately 18% detected once. The specimen sequenced was blood. These receptors all stem from a woman in her twenties or thirties with Graves' hyperthyroidism that later progressed to Graves' ophthalmopathy. CDR3s include the opening cysteine and the closing phenylalanine or tryptophan. A D gene is named only where the DNA matches it firmly. Some rows mark clone size as missing; the rest say once, few, many or name a class of expanded clone.

D	size	V	J	CDR3	DNA
.	many	TRBV20-1	TRBJ2-7	CSATRGASYEQYF	TGCAGTGCTACCCGGGGGGCCTCCTACGAGCAGTACTTC
.	few	TRBV2	TRBJ2-5	CASSEASSRGTQYF	TGTGCCAGCAGTGAAGCGTCTAGCCGAGGGACCCAGTACTTC
.	many	TRBV2	TRBJ1-2	CASSESQAYGYTF	TGTGCCAGCAGTGAAAGCCAGGCCTATGGCTACACCTTC
.	.	TRBV12-3/TRBV12-4	TRBJ1-1	CASSRRGTEAFF	TGTGCCAGCAGTCGGAGGGGTACTGAAGCTTTCTTT
TRBD1	many	TRBV7-2	TRBJ2-1	CASSSYPRGSSYNEQFF	TGTGCCAGCAGCTCATACCCCAGGGGGAGCTCCTACAATGAGCAGTTCTTC
.	many	TRBV12-3/TRBV12-4	TRBJ2-3	CASSGQYTDTQYF	TGTGCCAGCAGTGGACAGTACACAGATACGCAGTATTTT
.	many	TRBV12-3/TRBV12-4	TRBJ1-2	CASSLAGGPANYGYTF	TGTGCCAGCAGTTTAGCGGGGGGGCCAGCTAACTATGGCTACACCTTC
TRBD1	few	TRBV6-2/TRBV6-3	TRBJ1-1	CASSYSKGTGADMNTEAFF	TGTGCCAGCAGTTACTCGAAGGGAACAGGGGCTGACATGAACACTGAAGCTTTCTTT
.	many	TRBV19	TRBJ1-2	CASSIFSGGTANYGYTF	TGTGCCAGTAGTATCTTCTCGGGCGGGACCGCTAACTATGGCTACACCTTC
.	many	TRBV6-1	TRBJ2-5	CASSRPVQETQYF	TGTGCCAGCAGTAGACCGGTACAAGAGACCCAGTACTTC
TRBD2	many	TRBV12-3/TRBV12-4	TRBJ2-7	CASSLSGGPGEQYF	TGTGCCAGCAGCCTTAGCGGGGGTCCTGGCGAGCAGTACTTC
TRBD1	many	TRBV5-5	TRBJ2-7	CASSFTGQGNEQYF	TGTGCCAGCAGCTTTACGGGACAGGGGAACGAGCAGTACTTC
.	.	TRBV18	TRBJ1-2	CASSAQPRPYGYTF	TGTGCCAGCTCAGCGCAACCAAGACCCTATGGCTACACCTTC
.	many	TRBV20-1	TRBJ1-1	CSAASNTEAFF	TGCAGTGCTGCATCTAACACTGAAGCTTTCTTT
TRBD2	many	TRBV5-1	TRBJ2-1	CASSFELAVGNEQFF	TGCGCCAGCAGCTTCGAACTAGCGGTAGGCAATGAGCAGTTCTTC
.	many	TRBV6-2/TRBV6-3	TRBJ2-7	CASSYSGGLLPYEQYF	TGTGCCAGCAGTTACTCTGGGGGGCTCTTACCCTACGAGCAGTACTTC
.	many	TRBV6-1	TRBJ2-1	CASTPPGPRSYNEQFF	TGTGCCAGCACCCCGCCGGGACCACGATCCTACAATGAGCAGTTCTTC
TRBD2	.	TRBV6-5	TRBJ2-3	CASSYAGAQYF	TGTGCCAGCAGTTACGCGGGGGCGCAGTATTTT
.	many	TRBV9	TRBJ2-7	CASSRTPSAYEQYF	TGTGCCAGCAGCCGTACTCCTAGCGCCTACGAGCAGTACTTC
TRBD2	many	TRBV25-1	TRBJ2-7	CASNGGSYEQYF	TGTGCCAGCAACGGCGGGAGCTACGAGCAGTACTTC
.	many	TRBV6-1	TRBJ1-1	CASSAIDRNTEAFF	TGTGCCAGCAGTGCGATCGACAGGAACACTGAAGCTTTCTTT
.	many	TRBV6-5	TRBJ2-3	CASSYSGGSTDTQYF	TGTGCCAGCAGTTACTCGGGGGGTAGCACAGATACGCAGTATTTT
.	many	TRBV2	TRBJ2-6	CASTPSDRSGANVLTF	TGTGCCAGCACCCCATCCGACAGATCTGGGGCCAACGTCCTGACTTTC
.	many	TRBV18	TRBJ1-1	CASSLRTMNTEAFF	TGTGCCAGCTCACTTCGGACGATGAACACTGAAGCTTTCTTT
TRBD2	many	TRBV5-1	TRBJ2-1	CASRSASGGAYNEQFF	TGCGCCAGCAGGTCGGCTAGCGGGGGGGCGTATAATGAGCAGTTCTTC
.	many	TRBV5-1	TRBJ1-2	CASSVDGGGYGYTF	TGCGCCAGCAGCGTGGACGGGGGAGGTTATGGCTACACCTTC
TRBD2	.	TRBV27	TRBJ2-1	CASSSYSGVQFF	TGTGCCAGCAGTTCCTATAGCGGGGTGCAGTTCTTC
.	.	TRBV7-3	TRBJ2-1	CASSLGRGSYNEQFF	TGTGCCAGCAGCTTAGGGCGGGGCTCCTACAATGAGCAGTTCTTC
.	few	TRBV3-1	TRBJ1-4	CASSQAHGALEKLFF	TGTGCCAGCAGCCAAGCGCATGGGGCGCTTGAAAAACTGTTTTTT
TRBD2	.	TRBV5-1	TRBJ2-5	CASSHQGLAGGETQYF	TGCGCCAGCAGCCATCAGGGACTAGCGGGTGGAGAGACCCAGTACTTC
.	many	TRBV3-1	TRBJ2-3	CASSQGRVGGRDTQYF	TGTGCCAGCAGCCAAGGTCGCGTAGGCGGGCGAGATACGCAGTATTTT
.	.	TRBV15	TRBJ2-2	CATSRDRGMFTGELFF	TGTGCCACCAGCAGAGATCGGGGCATGTTTACCGGGGAGCTGTTTTTT